This T cell receptor (beta chain) was identified in a study of PD-L1 blockade in urothelial cancer. Across the whole study: Analyses were performed on blood at 3 weeks after treatment start (the second dose) and at 6 weeks. Each blood sample yielded a median of 141,255 T cells.

Study results and limitations: Below-median TCR clonality that was measured in pretreatment blood predicted better survival. Tumor-associated TCR clones expanded more in blood at 3 weeks in patients with durable benefit.

The CDR3 contains 21 residues. The germline V gene encodes CDR1 ENHRY and CDR2 SYGVKD. V was pared by 2 bases and J by 2 bases, with 15 bases of the junction left unmatched. Points on this clone: Antigen specificity is unknown.

Assay: immunoSEQ multiplex PCR; the TCRdb copy retains only in-frame clones and omits some. The sample shows more than 45,000 clones, approximately 78% of them seen only once. Time point defined: peripheral blood 6 weeks after treatment start. The starting material was PBMCs, obtained around atezolizumab (anti-PD-L1) treatment. The rearrangement joins TRBV10-3 to TRBJ2-1, with 13 positions matching TRBD2. This clonotype originated in a man between 65 and 85 years old with urothelial cancer. In nucleotides, the CDR3 is TGTGCCATCAGTGAGCAAGGGACCGGGACTAGCGGGAAAGCGGCCTACAATGAGCAGTTCTTC. This translates into CAISEQGTGTSGKAAYNEQFF.